This TCR beta chain stems from a study of early T cells in non-severe SARS-CoV-2 infection. Study-wide context: The study sequenced bulk RNA from unsorted whole blood, with chains unpaired.

This clonotype was found a few times. Its cognate antigen is unknown. V shed 6 bases and J 4 bases; nucleotides not matched to a gene: 11. From germline, CDR1 is MDHEN and CDR2 SYDVKM. This CDR3 comprises 16 residues. The TCR library protocol attached unique molecular identifiers to the individual cDNA molecules. TCRdb reanalysed the 5' RACE reads using MiXCR and keeps one entry per CDR3 protein. The repertoire holds 55,000 to 75,000 distinct CDR3 sequences, with under 13% as singletons. Study findings and constraints: Matching results from VDJdb favored anti-spike CD8 responses, leaving private and CD4 specificities undetected.

The source of this sequence is an adult who was a healthcare worker with PCR-confirmed SARS-CoV-2 infection or an uninfected control (not recorded which). Sequencing was carried out using whole blood. The V and J genes are TRBV28 and TRBJ2-3; 9 bases fit TRBD2. In nucleotides, the CDR3 is TGTGCCAGCAGGCATAGCGGGAGTACGTTCGCAGATACGCAGTATTTT. This sequence encodes CASRHSGSTFADTQYF. Filled out from reference TRBV28 and TRBJ2-3, the complete variable domain reads DVKVTQSSRYLVKRTGEKVFLECVQDMDHENMFWYRQDPGLGLRLIYFSYDVKMKEKGDIPEGYSVSREKKERFSLILESASTNQTSMYLCASRHSGSTFADTQYFGPGTRLTVL.